Listed here are 30 T cell receptor beta chains from one sample, sequenced in a study of blood T cell repertoires in COVID-19 (dated by TCRdb to 2019 to 2021). The library came from the immunoSEQ multiplex PCR assay. What TCRdb holds here is the immuneACCESS table cut down to in-frame rearrangements. Part of the clones is not present; checked against another copy, under half of the missing clones reflect an unresolved V gene, and the others are unexplained. This sample has around 250,000 clones in its table, and 80% to 95% of those were observed once. About 3% of the sample comes from the top ten. Sequencing used PBMCs or T cells enriched from blood (not recorded which). The receptors come from a man aged 35-49 years who had been exposed to COVID-19.

The rearrangement links TRBV28 to TRBJ1-1; no clear D gene. V was cut by 3 bases and J by 1 base, with 9 bases left in between. Germline CDR1 is MDHEN and CDR2 is SYDVKM. This CDR3 is built from 14 residues. Written as DNA, the CDR3 is TGTGCCAGCAGTTTTGAGGTGGGGAACACTGAAGCTTTCTTT. Encoded protein: CASSFEVGNTEAFF. The full variable domain, rest sourced from reference TRBV28 and TRBJ1-1, is DVKVTQSSRYLVKRTGEKVFLECVQDMDHENMFWYRQDPGLGLRLIYFSYDVKMKEKGDIPEGYSVSREKKERFSLILESASTNQTSMYLCASSFEVGNTEAFFGQGTRLTVV.

This sequence joins TRBV27 and TRBJ2-3; tentatively, D is TRBD2 (6 bases). The CDR3 is made up of 14 amino acids. Per germline, CDR1 MNHEY and CDR2 SMNVEV (reference sequence). V lost 5 bases and J lost 4, with 13 bases in between. CDR3 sequence: CASSTTRLSDTQYF. CDR3 nucleotide sequence: TGTGCCAGCAGTACGACTAGATTATCAGATACGCAGTATTTT.

The genes are TRBV14 and TRBJ2-3; D perhaps matches TRBD2 (6 bases). Germline assignment: CDR1 SGHDN and CDR2 FVKESK. The CDR3 totals 14 residues. The ends were cut back, 1 base at V and 5 bases at J, with 10 bases in the middle. For the CDR3, the DNA is TGTGCCAGCAGCCAAGTGGGGGGACTAGATACGCAGTATTTT. Amino acid sequence: CASSQVGGLDTQYF.

This chain links TRBV11-3 with TRBJ1-4; perhaps TRBD1 as D (6 bases). CDR1 is SGHNT and CDR2 is YENEEA in the germline V gene. The CDR3 sequence is 15 residues long. V was shortened by 5 bases and J by 3 bases, with 13 bases between the two germline ends. The CDR3 protein is CASSEGGTSNEKLFF. In DNA, the CDR3 is TGTGCCAGCAGCGAGGGGGGGACGTCTAATGAAAAACTGTTTTTT.

The V and J genes are TRBV11-3 and TRBJ1-1; TRBD1 is a possible D gene (5 bases). This CDR3 region has 13 residues. V lost 4 bases and J lost 4, with 10 bases in between. The germline V gene encodes CDR1 SGHNT and CDR2 YENEEA. The DNA for the CDR3 is TGTGCCAGCAGCTCCCGGGGGGGCACTGAAGCTTTCTTT. As protein: CASSSRGGTEAFF.

The rearrangement joins TRBV18 to TRBJ2-3; 12 nucleotides match TRBD2. Unmatched junction bases numbered 2, after V lost 3 bases and J lost 4 bases. Germline CDR1 KGHSH, CDR2 LQKENI. This CDR3 is built from 15 residues. The CDR3 DNA reads as TGTGCCAGCTCACCTCGACTAGCGGGAGCAGATACGCAGTATTTT. The encoded protein is CASSPRLAGADTQYF.

The CDR3 protein is CASSRSGRGDIQYF. The CDR3 nucleotides are TGTGCCAGCAGCCGGAGCGGGAGGGGGGACATTCAGTACTTC. This chain uses TRBV7-6 with TRBJ2-4; 10 bases are a match to TRBD2. Germline V gene sequence: CDR1 SGHVS, CDR2 FNYEAQ. V lost 5 bases, J lost 8 bases, and 6 bases stayed unmatched. The CDR3 extends over 14 amino acids.

The V call is TRBV28, the J call TRBJ1-1; 7 bases map to TRBD1. V lost 6 bases to trimming and J lost 5 bases; unmatched junction nucleotides: 9. Germline V gene data show CDR1 as MDHEN and CDR2 as SYDVKM. This CDR3 has 14 residues. CDR3 residues: CASRYDRVGTEAFF. CDR3 DNA sequence: TGTGCCAGCAGGTATGACAGGGTAGGGACTGAAGCTTTCTTT.

The V gene is TRBV11-2, the J gene TRBJ2-3; 10 nucleotides align to TRBD1. Germline V CDR1 and CDR2: SGHAT, FQNNGV. V was pared by 1 base and J by 4 bases, with 5 bases of the junction left unmatched. The CDR3 covers 16 residues. The CDR3 is CASSLGDRGWADTQYF. The CDR3 DNA follows: TGTGCCAGCAGCTTAGGGGACAGGGGTTGGGCAGATACGCAGTATTTT.

The chain combines TRBV19 with TRBJ2-7; D is unresolved. V lost 7 bases and J lost 5, with 12 bases in between. From germline, CDR1 is LNHDA and CDR2 SQIVND (reference sequence). The CDR3 runs 12 residues. The DNA for the CDR3 is TGTGCCAGTACCCCGGGTAACAACGAGCAGTACTTC. This encodes CASTPGNNEQYF.

The CDR3 DNA reads TGTGCCAGCAGCTCGGGTCAGGGGATGTCACCCCTCCACTTT. Translating it yields CASSSGQGMSPLHF. The chain combines TRBV7-9 with TRBJ1-6, with a weak D call TRBD1 (6 bases). Germline V gene sequence: CDR1 SEHNR, CDR2 FQNEAQ (reference sequence). V lost 4 bases, J lost 10 bases, and 14 bases lay in between. The CDR3 length is 14 residues.

This clone appeared a single time. V usage is TRBV4-1 and J usage is TRBJ2-7, with D unclear. With 0 bases removed from V and 6 bases from J, the gap between germline ends came to 9 bases. In germline, CDR1 is MGHRA, CDR2 YSYEKL. There are 13 residues in the CDR3. CDR3 nucleotides: TGCGCCAGCAGCCAAGAAGCTGCCCGCGAGCAGTACTTC. Its protein product is CASSQEAAREQYF.

The gene calls are TRBV18 and TRBJ2-7; possibly TRBD1 for D (5 bases). V lost 2 bases, J lost 0 bases, and 8 bases lay in between. The CDR3 runs to 14 residues. Per germline, CDR1 KGHSH and CDR2 LQKENI. This CDR3 is CASSPAQGSYEQYF. In nucleotides, the CDR3 is TGTGCCAGCTCACCAGCGCAGGGCTCCTACGAGCAGTACTTC.

The chain joins TRBV18 to TRBJ1-1; TRBD1 agrees at 7 bases. The junction had 3 bases not matched to a gene; V was cut back by 5 bases and J by 0 bases. CDR1 KGHSH and CDR2 LQKENI come from the germline V gene. The CDR3 is made up of 14 amino acids. The CDR3 sequence is CASSTQGLNTEAFF. In nucleotides, the CDR3 is TGTGCCAGCTCAACACAGGGGCTGAACACTGAAGCTTTCTTT.

The chain uses TRBV7-6 and TRBJ1-1, with D possibly TRBD1 on 6 matching bases. Trimming removed 4 bases from V and 4 bases from J, with 16 bases in between. CDR1 and CDR2 (germline): SGHVS, FNYEAQ. The CDR3 has 15 residues. The CDR3 is CASSSQDSLGTEAFF. The CDR3 DNA sequence: TGTGCCAGCAGCTCCCAGGACAGCTTGGGCACTGAAGCTTTCTTT.

The chain carries TRBV4-1 and TRBJ2-1; 7 nucleotides agree with TRBD2. The germline CDR1 and CDR2 sequences are MGHRA and YSYEKL. CDR3 size: 16 residues. V dropped 1 base and J dropped 3; count of bases not matched to a gene: 6. The CDR3: CASSQVAGVFYNEQFF. The CDR3 bases are TGCGCCAGCAGCCAAGTGGCGGGGGTATTCTACAATGAGCAGTTCTTC.

This chain links TRBV7-6 with TRBJ1-1; 8 bases agree with TRBD1. V trimming: 4 bases; J trimming: 5 bases; junction bases outside the gene matches: 6. Germline values: CDR1 SGHVS, CDR2 FNYEAQ. CDR3 size: 14 residues. The CDR3 nucleotides read TGTGCCAGCAGCTCAGGGGGCGCGGGGACTGAAGCTTTCTTT. This gives the protein CASSSGGAGTEAFF.

The chain is built from TRBV10-3 and TRBJ1-1, with 8 nucleotides matching TRBD1. Germline V gives CDR1 ENHRY, CDR2 SYGVKD. The CDR3 runs to 14 residues. Losses at the gene ends were 2 bases for V and 4 bases for J; bases not matched to a gene: 3. The CDR3, as DNA: TGTGCCATCAGTGAGCAAACAGGGGGCACTGAAGCTTTCTTT. Its protein is CAISEQTGGTEAFF.

This rearrangement joins TRBV5-1 to TRBJ2-1, with 8 bases matching TRBD2. CDR3 length: 14 amino acids. With 2 bases clipped from V and 9 bases from J, the junction kept 7 bases outside the gene matches. Germline V CDR1 and CDR2: SGHRS, YFSETQ. The CDR3 sequence: CASSFRGRQSEQFF. The CDR3 bases are TGCGCCAGCAGCTTTCGCGGGAGGCAGAGTGAGCAGTTCTTC. Drawing the rest from reference TRBV5-1 and TRBJ2-1, the complete variable domain is KAGVTQTPRYLIKTRGQQVTLSCSPISGHRSVSWYQQTPGQGLQFLFEYFSETQRNKGNFPGRFSGRQFSNSRSEMNVSTLELGDSALYLCASSFRGRQSEQFFGPGTRLTVL.

This chain links TRBV30 with TRBJ1-2, with TRBD1 as a possible D gene (6 bases). CDR1 and CDR2 from the germline V gene are GTSNPN and SVGIG (reference sequence). V gave up 3 bases and J gave up 6 bases, with 17 bases separating them. This CDR3 contains 14 residues. In DNA form, the CDR3 reads TGTGCCTGGAGAAGGGGGGGTGCCTTAAATGGCTACACCTTC. This encodes CAWRRGGALNGYTF. Full variable domain (remainder filled in from reference TRBV30 and TRBJ1-2): SQTIHQWPATLVQPVGSPLSLECTVEGTSNPNLYWYRQAAGRGLQLLFYSVGIGQISSEVPQNLSASRPQDRQFILSSKKLLLSDSGFYLCAWRRGGALNGYTFGSGTRLTVV.

The chain uses TRBV20-1 and TRBJ2-1; 7 bases agree with TRBD2. CDR3 length: 11 amino acids. CDR1 and CDR2 (germline): DFQATT, SNEGSKA (reference sequence). The CDR3 region is CMILGGNEQFF. DNA of the CDR3: TGCATGATACTCGGGGGGAATGAGCAGTTCTTC.

This chain joins TRBV19 and TRBJ2-7; 7 nucleotides align to TRBD1. The CDR3 length is 12 residues. The J segment lost 3 bases and the V segment lost 6 bases, leaving 2 bases of the junction unmatched. From germline, CDR1 is LNHDA and CDR2 SQIVND (reference sequence). CDR3 DNA sequence: TGTGCCAGTAGCAGGGACAGCTACGAGCAGTACTTC. It translates to CASSRDSYEQYF.

The rearrangement joins TRBV11-2 to TRBJ2-7; 9 bases match TRBD1. Germline loops: CDR1 SGHAT, CDR2 FQNNGV. The CDR3 sequence is 18 residues long. The V and J ends lost 5 bases and 1 base, in that order; junction bases with no gene match: 15. CDR3 in amino acids: CASSIRGDDGTGSYEQYF. In nucleotides, the CDR3 is TGTGCCAGCAGCATAAGAGGAGACGACGGGACAGGGTCCTACGAGCAGTACTTC. The variable domain in full, with the rest retrieved from reference TRBV11-2 and TRBJ2-7, is EAGVAQSPRYKIIEKRQSVAFWCNPISGHATLYWYQQILGQGPKLLIQFQNNGVVDDSQLPKDRFSAERLKGVDSTLKIQPAKLEDSAVYLCASSIRGDDGTGSYEQYFGPGTRLTVT.

This clone has a handful of counts. This rearrangement joins TRBV7-6 to TRBJ2-1, with D hard to call. CDR3 length: 15 residues. In germline, CDR1 is SGHVS, CDR2 FNYEAQ. Between the trimmed V and J ends, which lost 5 bases and 4 bases, there was a span of 15 bases. CDR3 in amino acids: CASSLVGGAYNEQFF. The CDR3 bases are TGTGCCAGCAGCCTCGTAGGCGGAGCGTACAATGAGCAGTTCTTC.

This chain joins TRBV27 and TRBJ1-2, with D possibly TRBD1 on 5 matching bases. The CDR3 is 14 amino acids. Germline CDR1 is MNHEY and CDR2 is SMNVEV (reference sequence). V was clipped by 4 bases and J by 7 bases, with 16 bases between them. CDR3 nucleotide sequence: TGTGCCAGCAGTTCCAATCAGGGTTTTGGTGGCTACACCTTC. As protein: CASSSNQGFGGYTF.

The J gene is TRBJ2-7, the V gene TRBV3-1 (or the pseudogene TRBV3-2); 7 bases line up with TRBD2. J gave up 5 bases and V 1 base, and 14 bases lay outside the gene matches. CDR3 length: 17 residues. Germline V gene data show CDR1 as LGHDT and CDR2 as YNNKEL (reference sequence). The CDR3 nucleotides are TGTGCCAGCAGCCAAGTCGGGGGGAGGAGTCGGGCCGACGAGCAGTACTTC. Translating gives CASSQVGGRSRADEQYF.

This clone has only one observation. The chain uses TRBV19 and TRBJ2-6; unclear D gene. Germline assignment: CDR1 LNHDA and CDR2 SQIVND (reference sequence). V was clipped by 8 bases and J by 1 base, with 6 bases between them. This CDR3 is built from 13 residues. This CDR3 reads CASGTSGANVLTF. The CDR3 DNA is TGTGCCAGTGGTACTTCTGGGGCCAACGTCCTGACTTTC.

The V gene is TRBV30, the J gene TRBJ1-6, with 9 positions matching TRBD1. The CDR3 spans 15 residues. The V gene end was trimmed by 5 bases and the J gene end by 10 bases; junction bases not matched to a gene: 12. Germline V lookup: CDR1 GTSNPN, CDR2 SVGIG (reference sequence). This CDR3 is CAWEDAGTGSSPLHF. The DNA of the CDR3 is TGTGCCTGGGAAGACGCCGGGACAGGGTCGTCACCCCTCCACTTT.

This chain connects TRBV6-2 or TRBV6-3 to TRBJ2-7, with D uncertain. The CDR3 totals 14 residues. Germline V gene data show CDR1 as MNHEY and CDR2 as SVGEGT. V was trimmed by 1 base and J by 9 bases, leaving 16 bases between them. CDR3 nucleotide sequence: TGTGCCAGCAGTTACTTTCTCGGGTCCGTCGTGCAGTACTTC. Residues: CASSYFLGSVVQYF.

The chain employs TRBV5-1 and TRBJ2-7; D remains ambiguous. Trimming removed 4 bases from V and 2 bases from J, with 10 bases in between. CDR3 size: 13 residues. Per the germline V gene, CDR1 is SGHRS and CDR2 is YFSETQ. CDR3 region: CASSATPTYEQYF. The CDR3 region has the DNA TGCGCCAGCAGCGCGACACCTACCTACGAGCAGTACTTC.